This T cell receptor (beta chain) comes out of a study of cytomegalovirus exposure and HLA in healthy donors (TCRdb year 2017). Study-level background: According to a later analysis, the 110 or so validation repertoires were produced on the same platform as the roughly 700 repertoires of the first cohort. The study aimed to test whether cataloging public T cell receptors could reveal signatures of past pathogen exposure. A separate validation cohort of over a hundred different subjects was used in addition to the 666-subject first cohort. High-throughput TCR immunosequencing, statistical association of individual TCRs with disease status, and machine learning were combined to predict cytomegalovirus infection status. Study-wide findings and limitations: It was suggested by the authors that the approach could potentially be generalized to other disease states and immunological phenotypes. A later analysis lacked HLA typing for the validation cohort, so it scored co-occurrence in that cohort across all 110 or so repertoires. Across donors, most TCR sequences were observed very rarely, whereas some public TCRs were present in many individuals. Three of the identified cytomegalovirus-associated TCR beta chains were confirmed in vitro to be specific for cytomegalovirus antigens. In a later analysis, TCRs clustered in the first cohort were found to also tend to co-occur in the roughly 120 validation repertoires, with about 93% of cluster scores above 0. The classifier was reported to diagnose cytomegalovirus status with high specificity and sensitivity in both the original and validation cohorts. A total of 150 to 200 TCR beta chains were listed by the study as associated with cytomegalovirus.

Donors formed part of the validation cohort, which comprised 120 subjects and was distinct from the first cohort of under 750 subjects. Library prep was done by the immunoSEQ multiplex PCR assay. The published analysis was carried out like this. A statistical classification framework was built to diagnose cytomegalovirus status from the catalog of TCR beta chain sequences. In TCRdb, the immuneACCESS table is reduced to in-frame sequences with V and J assigned. These tables do not hold every clone; where another copy was compared, an unresolved V gene accounts for under half, and the others remain unexplained. The D gene and trimming were derived from the DNA, and the V and J assignments and clone size from that table. This sample has some 59,000 clones in its table, and roughly 90% of those were observed once. Of the sample, approximately 8.1% falls within the top ten clones. On this clone: The antigen it binds to is not known. Base qualities are not recorded, but no much larger clone differs from it by a single base.

Sequenced material: PBMCs. This TCR was sampled from a young woman in good health and CMV-seropositive.

For the CDR3, the sequence is CASSLAIPGQGVGGGSTDTQYF. The base sequence is TGTGCCAGCAGCTTAGCCATCCCAGGACAGGGGGTTGGCGGGGGAAGCACAGATACGCAGTATTTT. The chain was built from TRBV7-6 and TRBJ2-3; 10 of the junction bases match TRBD1. From the cysteine up to the phenylalanine, the CDR3 has a length of 22 residues. Only the CDR3 DNA is retained, 66 bases long and in frame from the first base. V has 0 bases trimmed and J has 0 bases trimmed; junction bases matching no gene number 18. Sequences SGHVS (CDR1) and FNYEAQ (CDR2) are obtained from the germline V gene.